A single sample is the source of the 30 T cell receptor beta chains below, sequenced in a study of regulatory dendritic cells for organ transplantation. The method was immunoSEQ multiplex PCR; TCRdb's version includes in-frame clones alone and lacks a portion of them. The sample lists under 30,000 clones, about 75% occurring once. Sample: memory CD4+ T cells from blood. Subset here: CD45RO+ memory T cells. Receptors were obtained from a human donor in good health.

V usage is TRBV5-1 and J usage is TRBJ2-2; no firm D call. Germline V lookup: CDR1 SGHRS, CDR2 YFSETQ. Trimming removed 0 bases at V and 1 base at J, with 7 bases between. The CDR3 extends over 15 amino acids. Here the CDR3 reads CASSLGQMNTGELFF. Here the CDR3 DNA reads TGCGCCAGCAGCTTGGGGCAGATGAACACCGGGGAGCTGTTTTTT.

CDR3 region: CASSTQGGAYNEQFF. For the CDR3, the DNA is TGTGCCAGCAGTACACAGGGGGGGGCCTACAATGAGCAGTTCTTC. The chain carries TRBV6-6 and TRBJ2-1; tentative D call: TRBD1 (8 bases). The germline CDR1 and CDR2 sequences are MNHNY and SVGAGI (reference sequence). The CDR3 covers 15 residues. V shed 5 bases and J shed 2 bases, with 13 bases lying between them.

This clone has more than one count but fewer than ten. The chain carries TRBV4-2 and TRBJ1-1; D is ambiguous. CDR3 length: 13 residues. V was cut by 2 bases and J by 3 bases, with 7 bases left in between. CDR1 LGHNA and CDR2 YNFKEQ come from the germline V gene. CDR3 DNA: TGTGCCAGCAGCCAATTAATGGACACTGAAGCTTTCTTT. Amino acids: CASSQLMDTEAFF.

The CDR3 nucleotides are TGCGCCAGCAGCGTCGGGACAAATCGGGGGGAACTGTTTTTT. Translation: CASSVGTNRGELFF. V usage is TRBV5-1 and J usage is TRBJ1-4; D is perhaps TRBD1 (6 bases). V was trimmed by 4 bases and J by 12 bases, leaving 19 bases between them. CDR3 size: 14 residues. From germline, CDR1 is SGHRS and CDR2 YFSETQ.

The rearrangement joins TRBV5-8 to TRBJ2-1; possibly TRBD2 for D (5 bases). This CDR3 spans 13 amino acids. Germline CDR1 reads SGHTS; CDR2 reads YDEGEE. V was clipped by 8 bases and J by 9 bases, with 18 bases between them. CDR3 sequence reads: CASTGINYGEQFF. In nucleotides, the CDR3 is TGTGCCAGTACCGGGATTAACTATGGTGAGCAGTTCTTC. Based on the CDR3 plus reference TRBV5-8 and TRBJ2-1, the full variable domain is EAGVTQSPTHLIKTRGQQATLRCSPISGHTSVYWYQQALGLGLQFLLWYDEGEERNRGNFPPRFSGRQFPNYSSELNVNALELEDSALYLCASTGINYGEQFFGPGTRLTVL.

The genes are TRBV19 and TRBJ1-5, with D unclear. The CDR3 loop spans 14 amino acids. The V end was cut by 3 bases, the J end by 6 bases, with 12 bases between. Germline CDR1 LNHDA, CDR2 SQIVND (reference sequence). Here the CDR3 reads CASSISSSGQPQHF. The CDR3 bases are TGTGCCAGTAGTATCTCGAGTAGCGGTCAGCCCCAGCATTTT.

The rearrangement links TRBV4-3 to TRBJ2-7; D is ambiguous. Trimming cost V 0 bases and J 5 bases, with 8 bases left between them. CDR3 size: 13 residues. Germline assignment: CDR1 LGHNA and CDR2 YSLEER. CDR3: CASSQEGEDEQYF. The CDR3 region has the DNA TGCGCCAGCAGCCAAGAGGGTGAAGACGAGCAGTACTTC.

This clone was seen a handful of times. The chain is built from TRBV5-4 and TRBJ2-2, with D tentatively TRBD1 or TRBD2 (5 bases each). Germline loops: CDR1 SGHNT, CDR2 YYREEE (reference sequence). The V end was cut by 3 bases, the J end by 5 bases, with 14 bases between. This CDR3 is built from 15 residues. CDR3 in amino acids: CASSWGTVSTGELFF. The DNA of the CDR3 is TGTGCCAGCAGCTGGGGGACGGTCTCAACCGGGGAGCTGTTTTTT.

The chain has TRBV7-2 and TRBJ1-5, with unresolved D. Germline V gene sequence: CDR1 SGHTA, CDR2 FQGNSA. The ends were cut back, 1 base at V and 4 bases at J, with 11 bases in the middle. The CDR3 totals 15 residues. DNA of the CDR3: TGTGCCAGCAGCTTAGGTTGGCAGCGAAATCAGCCCCAGCATTTT. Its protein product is CASSLGWQRNQPQHF.

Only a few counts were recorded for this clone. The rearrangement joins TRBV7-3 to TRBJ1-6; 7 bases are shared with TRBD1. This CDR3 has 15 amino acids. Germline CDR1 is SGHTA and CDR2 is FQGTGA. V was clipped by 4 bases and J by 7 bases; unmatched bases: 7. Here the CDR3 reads CASSSSGTANSPLHF. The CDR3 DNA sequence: TGTGCCAGCAGCTCATCCGGGACAGCAAATTCACCCCTCCACTTT.

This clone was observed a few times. The CDR3 DNA reads TGCGCCAGCAGCCAAGTGGACCTGGGACTAGCGGGTAGCGGGGAGCTGTTTTTT. As protein: CASSQVDLGLAGSGELFF. V and J are TRBV4-1 and TRBJ2-2; TRBD2 matches 12 bases. Germline CDR1 MGHRA, CDR2 YSYEKL. The trim removed 1 base at V and 7 bases at J, leaving 10 bases unmatched. The CDR3 consists of 18 residues.

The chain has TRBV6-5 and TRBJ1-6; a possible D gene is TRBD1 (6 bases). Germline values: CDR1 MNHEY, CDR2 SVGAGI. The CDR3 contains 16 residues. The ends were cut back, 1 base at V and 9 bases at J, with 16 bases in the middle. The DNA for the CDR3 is TGTGCCAGCAGTTACTTCGGACAGTCGGTAGGTTCACCCCTCCACTTT. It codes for CASSYFGQSVGSPLHF.

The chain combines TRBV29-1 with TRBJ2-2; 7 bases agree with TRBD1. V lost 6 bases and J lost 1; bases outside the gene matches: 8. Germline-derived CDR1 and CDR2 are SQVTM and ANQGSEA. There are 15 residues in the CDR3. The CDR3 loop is CSVKPHRGNTGELFF. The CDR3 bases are TGCAGCGTAAAGCCCCACAGGGGGAACACCGGGGAGCTGTTTTTT.

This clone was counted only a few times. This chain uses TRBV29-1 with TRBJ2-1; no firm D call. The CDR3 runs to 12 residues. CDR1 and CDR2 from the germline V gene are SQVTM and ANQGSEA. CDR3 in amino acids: CASVVSYNEQFF. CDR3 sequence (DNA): TGCGCGTCGGTGGTCTCCTACAATGAGCAGTTCTTC.

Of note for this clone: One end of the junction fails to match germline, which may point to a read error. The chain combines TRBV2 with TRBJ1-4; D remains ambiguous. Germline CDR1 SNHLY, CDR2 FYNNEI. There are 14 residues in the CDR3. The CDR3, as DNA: TGTGCCAGCAGTGAAGCCCCCCAGTTAGGAGATGGCATTTTT. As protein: CASSEAPQLGDGIF.

The CDR3 sequence: CASRATGVATNEKLFF. For the CDR3, the DNA is TGTGCCAGCAGGGCCACAGGGGTAGCAACTAATGAAAAACTGTTTTTT. The V gene is TRBV2, the J gene TRBJ1-4; TRBD1 agrees at 7 bases. The CDR3 contains 16 residues. Trimming at V came to 6 bases and at J to 0 bases, leaving 7 bases not matched to a gene. CDR1 is SNHLY and CDR2 is FYNNEI in the germline V gene.

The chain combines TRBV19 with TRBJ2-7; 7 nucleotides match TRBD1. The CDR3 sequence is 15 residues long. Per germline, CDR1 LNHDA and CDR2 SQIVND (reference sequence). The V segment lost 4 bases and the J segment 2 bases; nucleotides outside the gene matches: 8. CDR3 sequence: CASSTSRQGAYEQYF. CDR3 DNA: TGTGCCAGTAGTACCTCACGACAGGGTGCCTACGAGCAGTACTTC.

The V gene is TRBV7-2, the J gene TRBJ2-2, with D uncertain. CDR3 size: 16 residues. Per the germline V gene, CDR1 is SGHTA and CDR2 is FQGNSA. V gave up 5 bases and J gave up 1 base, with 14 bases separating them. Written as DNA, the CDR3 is TGTGCCAGCAGCCGAGGCGTGGTACGGAACACCGGGGAGCTGTTTTTT. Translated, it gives CASSRGVVRNTGELFF.

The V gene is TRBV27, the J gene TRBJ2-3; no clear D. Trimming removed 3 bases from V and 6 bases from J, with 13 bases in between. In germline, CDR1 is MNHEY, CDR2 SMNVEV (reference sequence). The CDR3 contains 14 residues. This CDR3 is CASSFSAPGDTQYF. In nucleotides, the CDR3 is TGTGCCAGCAGTTTTTCGGCCCCTGGGGATACGCAGTATTTT.

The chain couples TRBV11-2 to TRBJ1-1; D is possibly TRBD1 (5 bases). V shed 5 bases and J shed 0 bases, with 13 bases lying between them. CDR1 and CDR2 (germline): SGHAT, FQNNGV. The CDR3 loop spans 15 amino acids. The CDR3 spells CASSQRGTLNTEAFF. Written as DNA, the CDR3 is TGTGCCAGCAGCCAGAGGGGAACTCTGAACACTGAAGCTTTCTTT. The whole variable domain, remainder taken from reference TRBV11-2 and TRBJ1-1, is EAGVAQSPRYKIIEKRQSVAFWCNPISGHATLYWYQQILGQGPKLLIQFQNNGVVDDSQLPKDRFSAERLKGVDSTLKIQPAKLEDSAVYLCASSQRGTLNTEAFFGQGTRLTVV.

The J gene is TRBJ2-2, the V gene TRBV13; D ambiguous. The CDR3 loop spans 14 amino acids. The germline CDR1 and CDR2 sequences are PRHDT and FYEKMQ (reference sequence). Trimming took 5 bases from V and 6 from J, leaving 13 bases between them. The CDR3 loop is CASSPDRSPGELFF. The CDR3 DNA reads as TGTGCCAGCAGCCCGGATCGGAGCCCCGGGGAGCTGTTTTTT.

The CDR3 here is CASTTGATEAFF. The CDR3, as DNA: TGTGCCAGCACCACGGGTGCGACTGAAGCTTTCTTT. The chain employs TRBV6-5 and TRBJ1-1; D unresolved. Germline-derived CDR1 and CDR2 are MNHEY and SVGAGI. V lost 7 bases, J lost 5 bases, and 11 bases lay in between. The CDR3 sequence is 12 residues long.

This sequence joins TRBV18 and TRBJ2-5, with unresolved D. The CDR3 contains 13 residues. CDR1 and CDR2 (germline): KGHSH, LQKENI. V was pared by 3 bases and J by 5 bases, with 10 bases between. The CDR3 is CASSPGQGETQYF. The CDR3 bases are TGTGCCAGCTCACCCGGGCAAGGGGAGACCCAGTACTTC.

The CDR3 reads CASRTGTVANRQYF. CDR3 nucleotides: TGTGCCAGCCGCACTGGGACAGTCGCCAACCGGCAGTACTTC. The V call is TRBV2, the J call TRBJ2-7; 7 positions match TRBD1. Germline CDR1 reads SNHLY; CDR2 reads FYNNEI. V dropped 8 bases and J dropped 9; count of bases not matched to a gene: 16. CDR3 length: 14 residues.

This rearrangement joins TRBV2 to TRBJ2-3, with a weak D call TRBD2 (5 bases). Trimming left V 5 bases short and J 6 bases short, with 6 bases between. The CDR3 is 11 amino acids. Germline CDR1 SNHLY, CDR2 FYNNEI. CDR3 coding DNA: TGTGCCAGCAGTCAGCGGGATACGCAGTATTTT. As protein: CASSQRDTQYF. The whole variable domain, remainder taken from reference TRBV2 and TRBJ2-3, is EPEVTQTPSHQVTQMGQEVILRCVPISNHLYFYWYRQILGQKVEFLVSFYNNEISEKSEIFDDQFSVERPDGSNFTLKIRSTKLEDSAMYFCASSQRDTQYFGPGTRLTVL.

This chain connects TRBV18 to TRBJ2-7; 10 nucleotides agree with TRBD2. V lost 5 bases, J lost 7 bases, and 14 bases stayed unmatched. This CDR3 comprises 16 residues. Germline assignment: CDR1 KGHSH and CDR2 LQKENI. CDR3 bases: TGTGCCAGCTCAGCCGACTCTAGCGGGAGCTTCAATGAGCAGTACTTC. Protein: CASSADSSGSFNEQYF.

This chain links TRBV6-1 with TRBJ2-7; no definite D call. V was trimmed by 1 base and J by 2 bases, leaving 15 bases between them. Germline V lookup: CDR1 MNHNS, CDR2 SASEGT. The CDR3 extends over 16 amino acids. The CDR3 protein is CASSEVWFGIAYEQYF. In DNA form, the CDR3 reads TGTGCCAGCAGTGAAGTCTGGTTTGGCATCGCCTACGAGCAGTACTTC.

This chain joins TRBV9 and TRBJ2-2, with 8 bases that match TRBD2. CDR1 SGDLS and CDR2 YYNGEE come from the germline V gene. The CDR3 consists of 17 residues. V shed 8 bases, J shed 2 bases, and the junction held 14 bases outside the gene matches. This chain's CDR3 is CARNSFRLAYNTGELFF. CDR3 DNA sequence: TGTGCCAGAAATAGTTTTAGACTAGCGTATAACACCGGGGAGCTGTTTTTT.

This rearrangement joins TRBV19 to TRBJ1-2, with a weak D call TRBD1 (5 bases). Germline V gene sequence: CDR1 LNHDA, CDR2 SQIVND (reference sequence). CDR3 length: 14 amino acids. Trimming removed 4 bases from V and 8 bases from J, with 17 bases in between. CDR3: CASSSGLRDVGYTF. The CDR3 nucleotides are TGTGCCAGTAGTAGCGGCCTCCGGGACGTCGGCTACACCTTC.

The CDR3 sequence is CASSLAGTSYNEQFF. The CDR3 nucleotides are TGTGCCAGCAGCTTAGCCGGGACTAGTTACAATGAGCAGTTCTTC. The rearrangement joins TRBV7-2 to TRBJ2-1, with TRBD2 matching 8 bases. The CDR3 is 15 amino acids. V trimming: 0 bases; J trimming: 4 bases; junction bases outside the gene matches: 2. CDR1 is SGHTA and CDR2 is FQGNSA in the germline V gene.